This T cell receptor (beta chain) was found in a study of blood T cell repertoires in COVID-19. Study-wide context: Acute-phase and convalescent COVID-19 samples originated in the United States, Italy and Spain. PBMCs, B-cell-depleted T cells, or T cells provided the cDNA or gDNA that made up the material.

Original processing notes: Cell counts per sample came from amplifying reference gene primers. Here immunoSEQ multiplex PCR was the method, and the copy in TCRdb shows in-frame clones only, minus some. D and trimming come from the DNA, and the V and J calls and clone size come from that table. The sample contains 310,000 or so clones, around 87% of which appear only once. Deletions cut 5 bases from V and 9 bases from J, with 18 bases between. Germline CDR1 reads MNHEY; CDR2 reads SVGAGI. This CDR3 comprises 14 residues. The chain links TRBV6-5 to TRBJ2-3; D is ambiguous. Sequences were obtained from peripheral blood. The sequence was obtained from a woman in her 30s who had recovered from COVID-19. The CDR3 DNA is TGTGCCAGCAGTCCGCCCATCGGTAGTAGCACGCAGTATTTT. It encodes CASSPPIGSSTQYF.